This T cell receptor beta chain is from a study of vaccination and CD4 T cells after COVID-19. Across the whole study: Two mRNA vaccine doses were given, either BNT162b2 or mRNA-1273.

General observations from the study: Early post-infection timepoints were not included, and relatively few convalescent patients were studied.

The sample's time point: late sampling 161 to 241 days after vaccination in three convalescent patients. Regarding treatment: approximately 9-day PBMC culture with coronavirus spike peptide pools or control peptides (ViraFEST assay). Cultured CD4+ T-cell DNA underwent Oncomine TCR Beta short-read sequencing. TCRdb reprocessed the PCR reads via MiXCR and lists one record per CDR3 protein. The sample carries 20,000 to 25,000 distinct CDR3 sequences, roughly 33% recorded once. V lost 3 bases to trimming and J lost 1 base; unmatched junction nucleotides: 5. In germline, CDR1 is DFQATT, CDR2 SNEGSKA (reference sequence). The CDR3 is made up of 15 amino acids. Turning to this clonotype: Its antigen is unidentified.

The rearrangement joins TRBV20-1 to TRBJ2-3, with 9 positions matching TRBD2. The receptor's source is a human donor who had recovered from COVID-19. This specimen was CD4+ T cells from blood, cultured in vitro, taken about 7 months after SARS-CoV-2 vaccination. The CDR3: CSASTRGGGTDTQYF. CDR3 sequence (DNA): TGCAGTGCTAGTACGCGGGGGGGCGGCACAGATACGCAGTATTTT.